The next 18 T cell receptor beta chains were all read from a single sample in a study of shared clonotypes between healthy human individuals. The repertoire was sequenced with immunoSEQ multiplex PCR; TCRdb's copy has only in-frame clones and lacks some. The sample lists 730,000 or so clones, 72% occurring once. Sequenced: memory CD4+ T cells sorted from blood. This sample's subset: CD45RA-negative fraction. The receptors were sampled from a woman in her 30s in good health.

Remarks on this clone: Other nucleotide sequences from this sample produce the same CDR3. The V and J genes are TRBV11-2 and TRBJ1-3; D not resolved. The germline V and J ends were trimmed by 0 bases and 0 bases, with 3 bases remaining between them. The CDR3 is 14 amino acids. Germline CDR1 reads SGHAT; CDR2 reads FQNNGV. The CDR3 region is CASSLDISGNTIYF. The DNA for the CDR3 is TGTGCCAGCAGCTTAGACATCTCTGGAAACACCATATATTTT.

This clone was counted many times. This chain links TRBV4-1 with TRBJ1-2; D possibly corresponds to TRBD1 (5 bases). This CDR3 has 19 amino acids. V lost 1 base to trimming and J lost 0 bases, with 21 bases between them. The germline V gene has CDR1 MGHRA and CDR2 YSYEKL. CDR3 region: CASSQGAKGEGFPNYGYTF. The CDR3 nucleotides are TGCGCCAGCAGCCAAGGGGCCAAAGGGGAGGGATTCCCTAACTATGGCTACACCTTC.

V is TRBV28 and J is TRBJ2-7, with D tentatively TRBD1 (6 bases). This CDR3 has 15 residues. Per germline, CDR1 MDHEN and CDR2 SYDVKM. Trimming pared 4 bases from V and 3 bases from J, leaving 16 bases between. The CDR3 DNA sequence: TGTGCCAGCAGTTCCTCTTGGACAGCGTACTACGAGCAGTACTTC. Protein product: CASSSSWTAYYEQYF. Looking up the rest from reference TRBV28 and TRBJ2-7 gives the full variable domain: DVKVTQSSRYLVKRTGEKVFLECVQDMDHENMFWYRQDPGLGLRLIYFSYDVKMKEKGDIPEGYSVSREKKERFSLILESASTNQTSMYLCASSSSWTAYYEQYFGPGTRLTVT.

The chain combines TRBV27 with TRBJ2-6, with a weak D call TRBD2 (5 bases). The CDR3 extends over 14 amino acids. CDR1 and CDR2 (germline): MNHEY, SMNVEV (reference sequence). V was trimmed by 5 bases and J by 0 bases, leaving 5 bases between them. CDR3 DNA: TGTGCCAGCAGTCGGGGCTCTGGGGCCAACGTCCTGACTTTC. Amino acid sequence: CASSRGSGANVLTF.

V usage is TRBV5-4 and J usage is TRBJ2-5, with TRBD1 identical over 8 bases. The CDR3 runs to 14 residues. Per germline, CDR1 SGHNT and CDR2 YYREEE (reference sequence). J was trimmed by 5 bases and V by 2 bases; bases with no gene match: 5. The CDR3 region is CASSFGQGTETQYF. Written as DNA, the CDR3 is TGTGCCAGCAGCTTCGGACAGGGTACCGAGACCCAGTACTTC.

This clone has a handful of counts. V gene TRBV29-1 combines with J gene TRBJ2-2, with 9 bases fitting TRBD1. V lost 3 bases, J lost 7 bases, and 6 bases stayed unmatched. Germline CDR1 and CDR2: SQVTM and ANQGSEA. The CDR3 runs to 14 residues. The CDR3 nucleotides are TGCAGCGTTGATGGCGGGACAGGGTTCGGGGAGCTGTTTTTT. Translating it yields CSVDGGTGFGELFF.

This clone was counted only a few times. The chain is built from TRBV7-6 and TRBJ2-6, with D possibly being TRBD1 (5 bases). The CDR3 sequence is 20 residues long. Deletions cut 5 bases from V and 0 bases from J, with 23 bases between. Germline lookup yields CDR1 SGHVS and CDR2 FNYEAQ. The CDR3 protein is CASSPSVTGIGFSGANVLTF. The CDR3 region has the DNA TGTGCCAGCAGCCCAAGTGTCACAGGAATTGGGTTCTCTGGGGCCAACGTCCTGACTTTC.

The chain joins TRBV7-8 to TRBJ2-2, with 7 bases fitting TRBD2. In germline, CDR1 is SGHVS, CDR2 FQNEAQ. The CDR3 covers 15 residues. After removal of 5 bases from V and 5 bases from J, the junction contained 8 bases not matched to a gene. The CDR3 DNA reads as TGTGCCAGCAGCGGGCGCGGGGAGGGGACCGGGGAGCTGTTTTTT. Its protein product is CASSGRGEGTGELFF.

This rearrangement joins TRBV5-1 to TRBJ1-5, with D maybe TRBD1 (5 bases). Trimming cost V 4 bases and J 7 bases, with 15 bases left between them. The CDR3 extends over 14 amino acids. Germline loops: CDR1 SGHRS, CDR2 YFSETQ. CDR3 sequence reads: CASSTVGGVQPQHF. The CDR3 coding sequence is TGCGCCAGCAGCACGGTAGGAGGGGTCCAGCCCCAGCATTTT.

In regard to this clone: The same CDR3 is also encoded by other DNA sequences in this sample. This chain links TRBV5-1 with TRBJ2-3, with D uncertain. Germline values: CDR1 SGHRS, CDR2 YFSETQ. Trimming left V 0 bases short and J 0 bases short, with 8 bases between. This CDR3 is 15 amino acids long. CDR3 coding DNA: TGCGCCAGCAGCTTGGCTGTGGTGAGCACAGATACGCAGTATTTT. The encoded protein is CASSLAVVSTDTQYF.

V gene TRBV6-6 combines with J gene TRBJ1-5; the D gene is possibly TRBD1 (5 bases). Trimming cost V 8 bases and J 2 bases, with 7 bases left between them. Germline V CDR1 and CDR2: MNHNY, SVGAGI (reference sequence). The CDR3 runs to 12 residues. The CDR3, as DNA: TGTGCCAGCCGGGGGGGCAATCAGCCCCAGCATTTT. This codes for CASRGGNQPQHF.

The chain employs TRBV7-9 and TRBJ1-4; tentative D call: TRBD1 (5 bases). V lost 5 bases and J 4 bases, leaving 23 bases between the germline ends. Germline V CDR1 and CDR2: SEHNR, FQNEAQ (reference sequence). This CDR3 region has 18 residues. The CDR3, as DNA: TGTGCCAGCAGCCCAAAAACCGGGACGGGGAGATATAATGAAAAACTGTTTTTT. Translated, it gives CASSPKTGTGRYNEKLFF.

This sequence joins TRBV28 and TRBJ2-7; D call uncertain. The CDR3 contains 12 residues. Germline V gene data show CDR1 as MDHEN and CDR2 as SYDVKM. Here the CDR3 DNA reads TGTGCCAGCAGTCCCCCTGGGTTGGGGATCGAGGTC. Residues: CASSPPGLGIEV.

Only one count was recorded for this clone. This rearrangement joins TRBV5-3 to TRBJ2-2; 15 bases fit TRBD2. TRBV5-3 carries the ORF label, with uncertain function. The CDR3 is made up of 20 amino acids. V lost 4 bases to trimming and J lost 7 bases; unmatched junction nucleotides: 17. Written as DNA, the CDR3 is TGTGCCAGAAGCGCGTCCGGACTAGCGGGAGGGCCCCTCTATGTCGGGGAGCTGTTTTTT. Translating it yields CARSASGLAGGPLYVGELFF.

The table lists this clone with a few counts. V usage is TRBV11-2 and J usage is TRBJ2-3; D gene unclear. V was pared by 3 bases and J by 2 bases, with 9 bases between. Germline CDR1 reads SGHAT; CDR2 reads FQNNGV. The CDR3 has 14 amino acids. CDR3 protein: CASSLVRDTDTQYF. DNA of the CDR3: TGTGCCAGCAGCTTGGTAAGGGACACAGATACGCAGTATTTT.

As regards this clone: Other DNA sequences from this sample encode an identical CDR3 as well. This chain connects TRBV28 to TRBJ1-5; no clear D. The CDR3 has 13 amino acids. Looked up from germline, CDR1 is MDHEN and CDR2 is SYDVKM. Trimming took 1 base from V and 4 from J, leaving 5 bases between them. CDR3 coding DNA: TGTGCCAGCAGTTTATACGGGAATCAGCCCCAGCATTTT. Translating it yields CASSLYGNQPQHF.

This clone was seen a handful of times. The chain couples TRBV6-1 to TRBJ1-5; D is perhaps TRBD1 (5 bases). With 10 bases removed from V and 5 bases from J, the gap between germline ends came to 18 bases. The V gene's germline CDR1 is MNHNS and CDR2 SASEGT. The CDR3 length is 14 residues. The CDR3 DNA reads TGTGCCACCTACTCTCGGCTAGGGGATCAGCCCCAGCATTTT. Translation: CATYSRLGDQPQHF.

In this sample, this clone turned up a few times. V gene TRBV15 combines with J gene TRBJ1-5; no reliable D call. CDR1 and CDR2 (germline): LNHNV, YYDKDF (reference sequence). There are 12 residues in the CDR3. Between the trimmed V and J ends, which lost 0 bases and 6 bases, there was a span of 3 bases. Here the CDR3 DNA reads TGTGCCACCAGCAGAGATTTTCAGCCCCAGCATTTT. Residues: CATSRDFQPQHF. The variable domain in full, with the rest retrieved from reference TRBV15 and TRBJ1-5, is DAMVIQNPRYQVTQFGKPVTLSCSQTLNHNVMYWYQQKSSQAPKLLFHYYDKDFNNEADTPDNFQSRRPNTSFCFLDIRSPGLGDTAMYLCATSRDFQPQHFGDGTRLSIL.